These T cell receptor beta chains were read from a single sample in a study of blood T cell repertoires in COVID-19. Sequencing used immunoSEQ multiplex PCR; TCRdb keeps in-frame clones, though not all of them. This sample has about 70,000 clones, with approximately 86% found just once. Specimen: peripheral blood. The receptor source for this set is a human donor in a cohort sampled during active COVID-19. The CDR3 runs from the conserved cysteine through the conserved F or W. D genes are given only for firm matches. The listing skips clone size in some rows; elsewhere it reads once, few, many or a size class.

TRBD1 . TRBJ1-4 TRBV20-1 CSATGDEKLFF TGCAGTGCCACAGGGGACGAAAAACTGTTTTTT
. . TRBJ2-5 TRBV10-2 CASSEEVQETQYF TGCGCCAGCAGTGAGGAGGTCCAAGAGACCCAGTACTTC
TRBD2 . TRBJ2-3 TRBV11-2 CASSFWTSGATDTQYF TGTGCCAGCAGCTTTTGGACTAGCGGGGCTACAGATACGCAGTATTTT
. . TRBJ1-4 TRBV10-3 CAISDLEINEKLFF TGTGCCATCAGTGATTTGGAGATTAATGAAAAACTGTTTTTT
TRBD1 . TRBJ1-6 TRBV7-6 CASSFGTGNHSPLHF TGTGCCAGCAGCTTTGGGACAGGAAATCATTCACCCCTCCACTTT
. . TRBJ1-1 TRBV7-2 CASSDRGQGPGTEAFF TGTGCCAGCAGCGACAGAGGTCAGGGCCCAGGCACTGAAGCTTTCTTT
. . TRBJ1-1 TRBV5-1 CASSLEGWSNTEAFF TGCGCCAGCAGCTTGGAGGGGTGGTCGAACACTGAAGCTTTCTTT
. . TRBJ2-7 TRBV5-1 CASSLGTEPYEQYF TGCGCCAGCAGCTTGGGGACAGAACCCTACGAGCAGTACTTC
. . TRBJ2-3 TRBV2 CASSGAGADTQYF TGTGCCAGCAGTGGGGCAGGGGCAGATACGCAGTATTTT
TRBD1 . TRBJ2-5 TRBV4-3 CASSQDRTGGLETQYF TGCGCCAGCAGCCAAGACCGGACAGGGGGCTTGGAGACCCAGTACTTC
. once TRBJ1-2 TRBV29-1 CSVESVSHTF TGCAGCGTTGAGTCGGTGAGCCACACCTTC